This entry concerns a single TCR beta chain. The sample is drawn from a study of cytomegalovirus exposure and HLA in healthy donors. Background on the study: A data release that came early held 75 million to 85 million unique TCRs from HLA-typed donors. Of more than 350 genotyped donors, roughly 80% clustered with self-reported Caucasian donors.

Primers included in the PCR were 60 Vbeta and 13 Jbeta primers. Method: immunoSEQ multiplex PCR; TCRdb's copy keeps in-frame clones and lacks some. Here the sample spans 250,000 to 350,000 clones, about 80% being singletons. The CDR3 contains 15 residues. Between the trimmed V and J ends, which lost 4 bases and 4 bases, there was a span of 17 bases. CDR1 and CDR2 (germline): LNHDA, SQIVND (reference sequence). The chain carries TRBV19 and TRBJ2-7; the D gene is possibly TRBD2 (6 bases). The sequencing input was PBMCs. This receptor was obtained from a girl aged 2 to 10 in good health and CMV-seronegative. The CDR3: CASSTRDWASYEQYF. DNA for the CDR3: TGTGCCAGTAGTACCCGGGACTGGGCATCTTACGAGCAGTACTTC. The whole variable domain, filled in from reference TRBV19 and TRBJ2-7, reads DGGITQSPKYLFRKEGQNVTLSCEQNLNHDAMYWYRQDPGQGLRLIYYSQIVNDFQKGDIAEGYSVSREKKESFPLTVTSAQKNPTAFYLCASSTRDWASYEQYFGPGTRLTVT.